This T cell receptor (beta chain) was sequenced for a study of cytomegalovirus exposure and HLA in healthy donors. A word on this clone: Its antigen is still unknown.

Only in-frame clones appear in the TCRdb table, and some are missing; sequencing was by immunoSEQ multiplex PCR. The table records about 240,000 clones, around nine tenths of them present only once. Notes on the study in general: The study labeled more than 150 TCR beta chains cytomegalovirus-associated. Subsequent analysis of the roughly 120 validation repertoires found a tendency for first-cohort TCR clusters to co-occur. TCR sequences were mostly rare, though some public TCRs occurred in many donors. Three chains linked to CMV were shown in vitro to be specific for CMV antigens.

Trimming cost V 3 bases and J 5 bases, with 11 bases left between them. Per germline, CDR1 LNHDA and CDR2 SQIVND (reference sequence). The CDR3 totals 13 residues. This TCR was recovered from a man aged 18 to 29 in good health and CMV-seronegative. The chain carries TRBV19 and TRBJ2-7; D perhaps matches TRBD1 (5 bases). The specimen sequenced was PBMCs. The CDR3 sequence is CASSIFKGHEQYF. Written as DNA, the CDR3 is TGTGCCAGTAGTATTTTTAAGGGGCACGAGCAGTACTTC.